The 22 T cell receptor beta chains reported below all come from one sample, sequenced in a study of Tregs in tolerant kidney transplant recipients. The data were produced by immunoSEQ multiplex PCR, yet TCRdb's version contains in-frame clones alone and is incomplete. The table lists about 94,000 clones, roughly 93% of them singletons, with 0.46% in the top ten. Sequences were derived from CD4+ T cells from blood, sampled before the transplant. All receptors come from a human donor who received a combined kidney and bone marrow transplant.

This clone was counted only a few times. The J gene is TRBJ2-1, the V gene TRBV2; 11 bases align to TRBD2. Losses at the gene ends were 4 bases for V and 0 bases for J; bases not matched to a gene: 8. This CDR3 has 18 residues. Germline CDR1 and CDR2: SNHLY and FYNNEI. In nucleotides, the CDR3 is TGTGCCAGCAGTGTCGGTAGCGGGAGGGCCAGCTCCTACAATGAGCAGTTCTTC. Translated: CASSVGSGRASSYNEQFF.

This sequence joins TRBV5-1 and TRBJ2-2; TRBD2 agrees at 10 bases. Looked up from germline, CDR1 is SGHRS and CDR2 is YFSETQ. Trimming removed 0 bases from V and 3 bases from J; junction bases left unmatched: 8. There are 18 residues in the CDR3. The CDR3 protein is CASSLVFGLAVYTGELFF. As DNA, the CDR3 is TGCGCCAGCAGCTTGGTATTCGGACTAGCGGTCTACACCGGGGAGCTGTTTTTT.

The chain links TRBV30 to TRBJ2-2; TRBD1 agrees at 9 bases. CDR3 length equals 17 residues. The junction had 10 bases not matched to a gene; V was cut back by 3 bases and J by 2 bases. Germline-derived CDR1 and CDR2 are GTSNPN and SVGIG (reference sequence). CDR3 amino acids: CAWRRQGTGRNTGELFF. In DNA form, the CDR3 reads TGTGCCTGGAGAAGACAGGGGACAGGGCGAAACACCGGGGAGCTGTTTTTT.

This chain links TRBV2 with TRBJ1-3; TRBD1 matches at 8 bases. This CDR3 spans 13 amino acids. Looked up from germline, CDR1 is SNHLY and CDR2 is FYNNEI. The ends lost 11 bases at V and 2 bases at J; junction bases unmatched: 5. CDR3 loop: CAGDRSPGNTIYF. For the CDR3, the DNA is TGTGCCGGGGACAGGTCCCCTGGAAACACCATATATTTT.

The rearrangement links TRBV4-3 to TRBJ2-6; D may be TRBD2 (5 bases). V was cut by 8 bases and J by 2 bases, with 13 bases left in between. The CDR3 loop spans 15 amino acids. Germline CDR1 is LGHNA and CDR2 is YSLEER. DNA of the CDR3: TGCGCCAGCCCTAGAAAGGGAGCTGGGGCCAACGTCCTGACTTTC. Its translation is CASPRKGAGANVLTF.

In the case of this clone: The junction departs from germline at one end; a sequencing error may be responsible. The chain is built from TRBV2 and TRBJ2-1; no firm D call. Germline V lookup: CDR1 SNHLY, CDR2 FYNNEI. This CDR3 has 13 residues. Here the CDR3 DNA reads TGTGCCAGCTGTGACCTCTCCTACAATGAGCAGTTCTTC. The encoded protein is CASCDLSYNEQFF. Full variable domain (outside the CDR3, taken from reference TRBV2 and TRBJ2-1): EPEVTQTPSHQVTQMGQEVILRCVPISNHLYFYWYRQILGQKVEFLVSFYNNEISEKSEIFDDQFSVERPDGSNFTLKIRSTKLEDSAMYFCASCDLSYNEQFFGPGTRLTVL.

The chain links TRBV10-3 to TRBJ1-4; 10 bases fit TRBD1. Per germline, CDR1 ENHRY and CDR2 SYGVKD. J was trimmed by 8 bases and V by 0 bases; bases with no gene match: 9. The CDR3 covers 17 residues. The CDR3 nucleotides are TGTGCCATCAGTGAGTCCCGCGACAGGGGGCATCTAGAAAAACTGTTTTTT. Its protein is CAISESRDRGHLEKLFF.

The genes are TRBV27 and TRBJ1-6; 8 nucleotides agree with TRBD1. CDR1 and CDR2 from the germline V gene are MNHEY and SMNVEV (reference sequence). The CDR3 extends over 17 amino acids. V shed 2 bases and J 4 bases; nucleotides not matched to a gene: 7. CDR3 sequence: CASSLEPTGAYNSPLHF. Here the CDR3 DNA reads TGTGCCAGCAGTTTAGAACCGACAGGGGCATATAATTCACCCCTCCACTTT.

The rearrangement links TRBV4-3 to TRBJ1-2; TRBD1 aligns across 11 bases. The CDR3 extends over 17 amino acids. With 4 bases clipped from V and 4 bases from J, the junction kept 11 bases outside the gene matches. Per germline, CDR1 LGHNA and CDR2 YSLEER. The CDR3 region is CASSPIPGQGASYGYTF. As DNA, the CDR3 is TGCGCCAGCAGCCCAATTCCAGGACAGGGGGCAAGCTATGGCTACACCTTC.

The chain is built from TRBV14 and TRBJ2-3, with TRBD1 identical over 9 bases. Germline lookup yields CDR1 SGHDN and CDR2 FVKESK. V trimming: 5 bases; J trimming: 0 bases; junction bases outside the gene matches: 3. CDR3 size: 15 residues. In nucleotides, the CDR3 is TGTGCCAGCAGCTACAGGGGGCCAAGCACAGATACGCAGTATTTT. Encoded protein: CASSYRGPSTDTQYF.

The chain combines TRBV6-5 with TRBJ2-7; 9 bases map to TRBD1. Germline CDR1 is MNHEY and CDR2 is SVGAGI. V was pared by 6 bases and J by 2 bases, with 8 bases of the junction left unmatched. The CDR3 covers 15 residues. CDR3 sequence reads: CASSYGTGPAYEQYF. The DNA of the CDR3 is TGTGCCAGCAGCTATGGGACAGGGCCGGCCTACGAGCAGTACTTC.

The chain is built from TRBV19 and TRBJ2-2; 10 bases are shared with TRBD1. Losses at the gene ends were 6 bases for V and 5 bases for J; bases not matched to a gene: 9. Germline V gives CDR1 LNHDA, CDR2 SQIVND (reference sequence). This CDR3 has 16 residues. In DNA form, the CDR3 reads TGTGCCAGTAGCCTCTTCCGGGACAGGGGTACCGGGGAGCTGTTTTTT. Its protein is CASSLFRDRGTGELFF.

This clone has just one count. V and J are TRBV6-9 and TRBJ2-1; a possible D gene is TRBD2 (5 bases). CDR1 is MNHGY and CDR2 is SVAAGI in the germline V gene. The CDR3 spans 15 residues. The V gene lost 4 bases and the J gene lost 5 bases, with 15 bases spanning the gap. The CDR3, as DNA: TGTGCCAGCAGTTCCCGACTGGAAGCGGACAATGAGCAGTTCTTC. Amino acids: CASSSRLEADNEQFF.

A few counts support this clone. J is TRBJ2-3 and V is TRBV4-1; tentative D call: TRBD1 (5 bases). Germline V lookup: CDR1 MGHRA, CDR2 YSYEKL. The CDR3 is made up of 17 amino acids. Trimming stripped 0 bases from V and 3 bases from J, with 16 bases between. CDR3 protein: CASSQEPAQGRTDTQYF. CDR3 nucleotides: TGCGCCAGCAGCCAAGAGCCCGCGCAGGGTCGGACAGATACGCAGTATTTT.

V usage is TRBV5-1 and J usage is TRBJ2-1; TRBD2 matches 7 bases. J was trimmed by 4 bases and V by 4 bases; bases with no gene match: 8. This CDR3 is built from 15 residues. Per the germline V gene, CDR1 is SGHRS and CDR2 is YFSETQ. The CDR3 region has the DNA TGCGCCAGCAGCGCGGCTAGCGGCAAATACAATGAGCAGTTCTTC. It translates to CASSAASGKYNEQFF.

The chain carries TRBV5-1 and TRBJ2-1; D is uncertain. The CDR3 has 12 amino acids. V was clipped by 0 bases and J by 7 bases, with 5 bases between them. The germline CDR1 and CDR2 sequences are SGHRS and YFSETQ. The CDR3 bases are TGCGCCAGCAGCTTGGCGGGTAATGAGCAGTTCTTC. This codes for CASSLAGNEQFF.

The chain employs TRBV4-1 and TRBJ1-1; 7 positions match TRBD1. The V gene's germline CDR1 is MGHRA and CDR2 YSYEKL. The CDR3 is 16 amino acids. Trimming took 0 bases from V and 3 from J; bases not matched to a gene: 7. DNA of the CDR3: TGCGCCAGCAGCCAAGAGACTAAGGGGGCGTACACTGAAGCTTTCTTT. Residues: CASSQETKGAYTEAFF.

The chain has TRBV9 and TRBJ1-5; D is uncertain. The germline V gene has CDR1 SGDLS and CDR2 YYNGEE. V lost 1 base to trimming and J lost 0 bases, with 8 bases between them. The CDR3 is 15 amino acids. DNA of the CDR3: TGTGCCAGCAGCGTATACGGAGATAGCAATCAGCCCCAGCATTTT. This translates into CASSVYGDSNQPQHF. Using reference TRBV9 and TRBJ1-5 for the parts outside the CDR3, the full variable domain is DSGVTQTPKHLITATGQRVTLRCSPRSGDLSVYWYQQSLDQGLQFLIQYYNGEERAKGNILERFSAQQFPDLHSELNLSSLELGDSALYFCASSVYGDSNQPQHFGDGTRLSIL.

This clone was counted once. This chain joins TRBV29-1 and TRBJ2-3, with TRBD1 as a possible D gene (5 bases). Trimming pared 4 bases from V and 6 bases from J, leaving 8 bases between. CDR3 length: 11 amino acids. Germline V CDR1 and CDR2: SQVTM, ANQGSEA. The CDR3 sequence is CSVVAGDTQYF. The CDR3 DNA reads as TGCAGCGTTGTTGCAGGGGATACGCAGTATTTT.

This clone was found a few times. The genes are TRBV11-3 and TRBJ2-3; D remains ambiguous. Looked up from germline, CDR1 is SGHNT and CDR2 is YENEEA. The CDR3 totals 12 residues. V dropped 6 bases and J dropped 8 bases, with 12 bases sitting between them. The CDR3 sequence is CASSADEVTQYF. The CDR3 nucleotides read TGTGCCAGCAGTGCCGATGAGGTTACGCAGTATTTT.

This rearrangement joins TRBV7-3 to TRBJ1-4; the match to TRBD1 covers 7 bases. Germline CDR1 SGHTA, CDR2 FQGTGA. Trimming took 5 bases from V and 6 from J; bases not matched to a gene: 6. This CDR3 comprises 14 residues. The CDR3 reads CASSVTGPDEKLFF. The CDR3 coding sequence is TGTGCCAGCAGCGTGACAGGGCCGGATGAAAAACTGTTTTTT.

J is TRBJ1-2 and V is TRBV7-3; the match to TRBD1 covers 11 bases. Looked up from germline, CDR1 is SGHTA and CDR2 is FQGTGA. V lost 5 bases to trimming and J lost 7 bases; unmatched junction nucleotides: 9. This CDR3 comprises 15 residues. CDR3 region: CASSPNRDRGFGYTF. In DNA form, the CDR3 reads TGTGCCAGCAGCCCCAACCGGGACAGGGGGTTTGGCTACACCTTC.